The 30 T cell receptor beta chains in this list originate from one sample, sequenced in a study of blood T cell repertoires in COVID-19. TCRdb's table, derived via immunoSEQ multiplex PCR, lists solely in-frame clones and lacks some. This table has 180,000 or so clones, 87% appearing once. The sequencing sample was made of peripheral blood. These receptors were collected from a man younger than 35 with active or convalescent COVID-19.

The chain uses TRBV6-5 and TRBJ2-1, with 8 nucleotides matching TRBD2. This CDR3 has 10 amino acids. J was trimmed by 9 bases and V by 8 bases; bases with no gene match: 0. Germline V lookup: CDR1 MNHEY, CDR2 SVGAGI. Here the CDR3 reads CASRGGEQFF. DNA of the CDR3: TGTGCCAGCCGGGGGGGTGAGCAGTTCTTC.

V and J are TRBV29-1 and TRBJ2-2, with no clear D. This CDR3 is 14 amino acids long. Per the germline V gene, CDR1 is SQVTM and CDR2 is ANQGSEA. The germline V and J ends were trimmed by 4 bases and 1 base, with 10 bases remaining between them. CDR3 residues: CSVGRQMNTGELFF. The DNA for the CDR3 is TGCAGCGTTGGGCGGCAGATGAACACCGGGGAGCTGTTTTTT.

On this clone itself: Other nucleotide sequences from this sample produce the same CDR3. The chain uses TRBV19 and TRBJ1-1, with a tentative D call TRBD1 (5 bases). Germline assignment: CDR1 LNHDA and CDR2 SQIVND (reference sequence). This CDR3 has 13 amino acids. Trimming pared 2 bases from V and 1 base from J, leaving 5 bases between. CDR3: CASSITGNTEAFF. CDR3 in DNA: TGTGCCAGTAGTATAACAGGGAACACTGAAGCTTTCTTT.

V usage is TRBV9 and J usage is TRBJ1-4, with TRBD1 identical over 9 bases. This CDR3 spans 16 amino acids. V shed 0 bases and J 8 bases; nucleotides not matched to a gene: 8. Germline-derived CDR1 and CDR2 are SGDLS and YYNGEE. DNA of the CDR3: TGTGCCAGCAGCGTAGGTTCCGGGACAGGGCCCGAAAAACTGTTTTTT. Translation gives CASSVGSGTGPEKLFF.

In DNA, the CDR3 is TGTGCCAGCGGAGGACAGGGGGGCACTGAAGCTTTCTTT. This encodes CASGGQGGTEAFF. The chain combines TRBV6-5 with TRBJ1-1; 10 nucleotides match TRBD1. CDR3 length: 13 residues. Losses at the gene ends were 8 bases for V and 4 bases for J; bases not matched to a gene: 4. In germline, CDR1 is MNHEY, CDR2 SVGAGI.

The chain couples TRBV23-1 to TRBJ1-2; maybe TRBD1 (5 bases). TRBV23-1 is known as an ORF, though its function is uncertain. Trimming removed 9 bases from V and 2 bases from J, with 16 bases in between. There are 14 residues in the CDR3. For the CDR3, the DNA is TGCGCCAGAAGATCAGGGAAGAGAAACTATGGCTACACCTTC. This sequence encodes CARRSGKRNYGYTF.

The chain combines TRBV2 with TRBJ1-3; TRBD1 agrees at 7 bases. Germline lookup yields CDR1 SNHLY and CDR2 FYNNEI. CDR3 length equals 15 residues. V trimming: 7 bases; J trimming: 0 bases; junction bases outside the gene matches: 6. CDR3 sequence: CASTSAGGSGNTIYF. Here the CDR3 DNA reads TGTGCCAGCACCTCAGCAGGGGGCTCTGGAAACACCATATATTTT.

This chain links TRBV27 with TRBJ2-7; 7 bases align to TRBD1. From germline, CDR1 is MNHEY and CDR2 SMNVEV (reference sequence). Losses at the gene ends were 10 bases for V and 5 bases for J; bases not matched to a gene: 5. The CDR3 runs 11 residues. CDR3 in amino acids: CATRQGHEQYV. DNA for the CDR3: TGTGCCACCAGACAGGGCCACGAGCAGTACGTC.

This CDR3 is CASSQGLVNTYEQYV. In nucleotides, the CDR3 is TGTGCCAGCAGCCAAGGACTAGTGAACACCTACGAGCAGTACGTC. This chain links TRBV14 with TRBJ2-7; D is possibly TRBD2 (6 bases). The CDR3 runs 15 residues. Trimming removed 1 base at V and 2 bases at J, with 12 bases between. Germline V gene lookup returns CDR1 SGHDN and CDR2 FVKESK.

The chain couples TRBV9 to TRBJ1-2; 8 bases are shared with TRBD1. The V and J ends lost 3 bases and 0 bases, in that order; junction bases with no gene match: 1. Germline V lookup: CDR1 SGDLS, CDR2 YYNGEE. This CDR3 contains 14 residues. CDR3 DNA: TGTGCCAGCAGCGCGACAGGGGCTAACTATGGCTACACCTTC. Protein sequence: CASSATGANYGYTF.

CDR3 sequence (DNA): TGTGCCAGCAGCTATTGGGGGGGAAGCACAGATACGCAGTATTTT. Translating gives CASSYWGGSTDTQYF. This chain joins TRBV7-9 and TRBJ2-3; 7 bases line up with TRBD2. Germline lookup yields CDR1 SEHNR and CDR2 FQNEAQ (reference sequence). V was clipped by 4 bases and J by 0 bases; unmatched bases: 4. This CDR3 is built from 15 residues.

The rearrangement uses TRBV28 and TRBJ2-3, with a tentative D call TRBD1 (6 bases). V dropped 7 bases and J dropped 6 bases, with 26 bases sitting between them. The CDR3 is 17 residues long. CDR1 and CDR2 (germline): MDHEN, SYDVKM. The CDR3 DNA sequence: TGTGCCAGCACCACCGGCCCCCAGGGGACCTCCGGGGATACGCAGTATTTT. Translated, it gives CASTTGPQGTSGDTQYF.

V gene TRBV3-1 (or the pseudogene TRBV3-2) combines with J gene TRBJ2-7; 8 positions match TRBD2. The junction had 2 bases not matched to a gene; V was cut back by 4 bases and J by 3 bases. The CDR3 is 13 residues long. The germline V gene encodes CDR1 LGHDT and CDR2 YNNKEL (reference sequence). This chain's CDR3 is CASSPGLDYEQYF. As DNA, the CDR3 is TGTGCCAGCAGCCCGGGACTAGACTACGAGCAGTACTTC.

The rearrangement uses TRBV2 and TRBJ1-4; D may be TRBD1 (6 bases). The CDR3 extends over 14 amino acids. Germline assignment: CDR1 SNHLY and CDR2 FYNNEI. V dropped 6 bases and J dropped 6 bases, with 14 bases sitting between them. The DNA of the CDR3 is TGTGCCAGCAGGACCGGACAGACGTATGAAAAACTGTTTTTT. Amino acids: CASRTGQTYEKLFF.

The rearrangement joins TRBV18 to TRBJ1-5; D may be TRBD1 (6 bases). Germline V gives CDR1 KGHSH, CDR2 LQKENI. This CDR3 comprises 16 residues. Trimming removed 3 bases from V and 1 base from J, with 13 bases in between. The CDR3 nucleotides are TGTGCCAGCTCACCCGCGACAGGATCCAGCAATCAGCCCCAGCATTTT. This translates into CASSPATGSSNQPQHF.

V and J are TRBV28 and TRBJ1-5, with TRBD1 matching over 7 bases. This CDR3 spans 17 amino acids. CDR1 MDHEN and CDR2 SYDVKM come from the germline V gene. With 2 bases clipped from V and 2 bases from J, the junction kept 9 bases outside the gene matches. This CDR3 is CASSLVSGGIGNQPQHF. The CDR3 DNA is TGTGCCAGCAGTTTAGTATCAGGGGGTATTGGCAATCAGCCCCAGCATTTT. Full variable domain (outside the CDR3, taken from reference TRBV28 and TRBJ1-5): DVKVTQSSRYLVKRTGEKVFLECVQDMDHENMFWYRQDPGLGLRLIYFSYDVKMKEKGDIPEGYSVSREKKERFSLILESASTNQTSMYLCASSLVSGGIGNQPQHFGDGTRLSIL.

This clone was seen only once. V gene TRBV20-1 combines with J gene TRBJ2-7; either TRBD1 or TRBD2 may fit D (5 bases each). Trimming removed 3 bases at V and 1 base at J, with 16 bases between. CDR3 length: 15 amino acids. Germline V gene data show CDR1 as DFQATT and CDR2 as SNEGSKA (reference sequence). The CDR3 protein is CSASGGSGFSYEQYF. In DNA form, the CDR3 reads TGCAGTGCTAGTGGGGGATCAGGGTTTTCCTACGAGCAGTACTTC.

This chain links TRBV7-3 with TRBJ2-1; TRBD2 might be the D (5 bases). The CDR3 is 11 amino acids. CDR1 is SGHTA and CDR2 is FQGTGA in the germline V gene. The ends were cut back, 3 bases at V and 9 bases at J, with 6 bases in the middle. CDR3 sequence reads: CASSFEGEQFF. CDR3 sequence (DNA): TGTGCCAGCAGCTTTGAGGGTGAGCAGTTCTTC.

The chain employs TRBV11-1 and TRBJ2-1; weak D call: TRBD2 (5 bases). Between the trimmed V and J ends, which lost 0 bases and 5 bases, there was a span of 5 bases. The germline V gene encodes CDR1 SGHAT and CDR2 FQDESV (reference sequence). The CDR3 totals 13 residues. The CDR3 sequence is CASSLARDNEQFF. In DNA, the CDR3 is TGTGCCAGCAGCTTAGCGAGGGACAATGAGCAGTTCTTC.

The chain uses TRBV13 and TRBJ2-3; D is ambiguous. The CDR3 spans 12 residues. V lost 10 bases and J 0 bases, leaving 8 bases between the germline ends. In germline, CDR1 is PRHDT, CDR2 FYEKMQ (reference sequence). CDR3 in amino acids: CATQISTDTQYF. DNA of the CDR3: TGTGCCACCCAAATCAGCACAGATACGCAGTATTTT.

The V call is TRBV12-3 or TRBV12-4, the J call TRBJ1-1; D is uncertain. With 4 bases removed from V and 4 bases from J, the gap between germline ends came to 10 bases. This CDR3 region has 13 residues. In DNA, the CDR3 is TGTGCCAGCAGTTGGGCAGTTGGCACTGAAGCTTTCTTT. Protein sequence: CASSWAVGTEAFF.

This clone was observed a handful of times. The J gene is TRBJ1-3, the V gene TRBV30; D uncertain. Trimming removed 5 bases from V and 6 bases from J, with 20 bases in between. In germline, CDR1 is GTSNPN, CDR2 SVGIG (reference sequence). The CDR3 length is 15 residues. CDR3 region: CAWGLPRAQLNTIYF. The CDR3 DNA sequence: TGTGCCTGGGGTCTCCCTCGAGCGCAATTAAACACCATATATTTT.

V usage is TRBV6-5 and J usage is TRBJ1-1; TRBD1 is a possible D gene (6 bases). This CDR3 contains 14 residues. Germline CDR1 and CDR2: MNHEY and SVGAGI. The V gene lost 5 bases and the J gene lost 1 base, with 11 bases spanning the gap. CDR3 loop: CASSTRDKNTEAFF. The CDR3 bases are TGTGCCAGCAGTACCCGGGACAAGAACACTGAAGCTTTCTTT.

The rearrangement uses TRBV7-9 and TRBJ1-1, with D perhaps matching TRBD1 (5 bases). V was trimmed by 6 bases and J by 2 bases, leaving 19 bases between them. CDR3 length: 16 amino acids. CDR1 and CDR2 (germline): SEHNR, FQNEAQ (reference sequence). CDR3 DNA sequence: TGTGCCAGCAGATACGATGAGGGGAGGGGAAACACTGAAGCTTTCTTT. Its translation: CASRYDEGRGNTEAFF.

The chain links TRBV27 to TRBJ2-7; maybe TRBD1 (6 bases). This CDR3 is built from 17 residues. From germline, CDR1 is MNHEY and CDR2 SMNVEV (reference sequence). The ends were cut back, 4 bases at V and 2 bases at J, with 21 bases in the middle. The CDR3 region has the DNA TGTGCCAGCAGTTGGTCCGGAAACAGGGAAGGAGCCTACGAGCAGTACTTC. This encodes CASSWSGNREGAYEQYF.

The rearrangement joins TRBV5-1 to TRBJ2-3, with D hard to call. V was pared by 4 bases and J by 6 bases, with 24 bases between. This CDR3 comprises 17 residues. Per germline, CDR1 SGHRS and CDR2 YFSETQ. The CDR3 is CASSPPPSAGLLDTQYF. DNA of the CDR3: TGCGCCAGCAGCCCCCCTCCTTCGGCAGGTTTGTTGGATACGCAGTATTTT.

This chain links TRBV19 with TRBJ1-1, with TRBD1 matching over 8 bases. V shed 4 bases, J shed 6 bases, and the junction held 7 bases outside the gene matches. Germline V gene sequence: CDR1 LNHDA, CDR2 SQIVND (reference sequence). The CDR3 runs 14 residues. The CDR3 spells CASSRGQEVSEAFF. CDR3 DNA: TGTGCCAGTAGTAGGGGACAGGAGGTTTCTGAAGCTTTCTTT. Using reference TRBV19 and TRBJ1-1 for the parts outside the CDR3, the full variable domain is DGGITQSPKYLFRKEGQNVTLSCEQNLNHDAMYWYRQDPGQGLRLIYYSQIVNDFQKGDIAEGYSVSREKKESFPLTVTSAQKNPTAFYLCASSRGQEVSEAFFGQGTRLTVV.

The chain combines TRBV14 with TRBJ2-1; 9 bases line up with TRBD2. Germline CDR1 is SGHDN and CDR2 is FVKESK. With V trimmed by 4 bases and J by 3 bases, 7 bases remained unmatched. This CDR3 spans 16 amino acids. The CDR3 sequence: CASSRLREGVYNEQFF. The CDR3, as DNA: TGTGCCAGCAGCCGGCTGCGGGAGGGTGTCTACAATGAGCAGTTCTTC.

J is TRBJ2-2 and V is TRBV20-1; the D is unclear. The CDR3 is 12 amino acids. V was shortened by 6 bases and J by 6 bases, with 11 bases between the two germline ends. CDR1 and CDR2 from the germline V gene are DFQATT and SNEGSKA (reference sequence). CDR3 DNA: TGCAGTGCCAGTAGAGAGGCCGGGGAGCTGTTTTTT. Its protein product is CSASREAGELFF.

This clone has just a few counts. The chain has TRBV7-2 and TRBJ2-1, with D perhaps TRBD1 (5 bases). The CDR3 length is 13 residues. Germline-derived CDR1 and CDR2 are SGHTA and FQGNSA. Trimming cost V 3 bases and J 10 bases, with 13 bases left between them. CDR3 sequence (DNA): TGTGCCAGCAGCTTCACCGCAAGGGGCGAGCAGTTCTTC. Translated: CASSFTARGEQFF. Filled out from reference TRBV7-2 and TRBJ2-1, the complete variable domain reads GAGVSQSPSNKVTEKGKDVELRCDPISGHTALYWYRQSLGQGLEFLIYFQGNSAPDKSGLPSDRFSAERTGGSVSTLTIQRTQQEDSAVYLCASSFTARGEQFFGPGTRLTVL.